The source of this TCR beta chain is a study of shared clonotypes between healthy human individuals. Profiling relied on immunoSEQ multiplex PCR, and the TCRdb table lists in-frame clones only, not all of them. The data contain roughly 2 million clones, approximately 94% of them singletons. In the naive CD8 group, cells lacked CD45RO and were positively selected for CCR7, so terminally differentiated effector memory CD45RA+ cells were left out. The sample was naive CD8+ T cells sorted from blood. The clonotype comes from a man aged 18 to 30 in good health.

The CDR3, as DNA: TGTGCCAGCAGTTTTATGGACAGTCAAGAGACCCAGTACTTC. Protein: CASSFMDSQETQYF. V usage is TRBV28 and J usage is TRBJ2-5; the D gene is possibly TRBD1 (6 bases). Trimming stripped 3 bases from V and 2 bases from J, with 10 bases between. Germline CDR1 MDHEN, CDR2 SYDVKM. CDR3 length: 14 amino acids.